This TCR beta chain was sequenced for a study of beta chain features in type 1 diabetes. Study-wide context: The study found patients and healthy donors alike in age, gender and cell yields.

Blood was collected once per donor into heparin, averaging around 120 mL. The authors obtained over 95% purity in all sorted populations. The CDR3 is 12 amino acids. Germline CDR1 reads MGHDK; CDR2 reads SYGVNS. V was pared by 5 bases and J by 10 bases, with 12 bases between. The sequenced template was cDNA made from the entire isolated RNA. Sequencing was performed with immunoSEQ multiplex PCR; in TCRdb, only in-frame clones are kept and a portion is missing. The table has 220,000 or so clones, roughly 70% seen once. The chain employs TRBV25-1 and TRBJ2-1; possibly TRBD2 for D (5 bases). Sample: naive CD4+ T cells from blood. This TCR came from a man aged 30-40 years in good health. The CDR3 DNA is TGTGCCAGCAGTACCCTAGCTTTCGAGCAGTTCTTC. It yields the protein CASSTLAFEQFF.